This T cell receptor (beta chain) was sequenced for a study of blood T cell repertoires in COVID-19. Overall study: PBMCs, B-cell-depleted T cells, or T cells were the source of the cDNA or gDNA that made up the material.

In the source study's methods: Nucleated cell number was recorded as an estimate derived from reference gene primer amplification. Sequencing used immunoSEQ multiplex PCR; TCRdb keeps in-frame clones, though not all of them. Clonal size and the V and J genes are those of that table, whereas D and trimming came from the DNA. Seen here are about 87,000 clones, over 70% observed once, and the top ten hold around 4.5%. The sequence came from a woman between 45 and 65 years old with acute or convalescent COVID-19. Sequenced sample: peripheral blood.

The CDR3 nucleotides read TGCAGCGCTATGGGCGGGTCTGCCTACGAGCAGTACTTC. Residues: CSAMGGSAYEQYF. This chain uses TRBV29-1 with TRBJ2-7; D possibly corresponds to TRBD2 (5 bases). V gave up 7 bases and J gave up 2 bases, with 15 bases separating them. The CDR3 is 13 residues long. Germline V gives CDR1 SQVTM, CDR2 ANQGSEA.